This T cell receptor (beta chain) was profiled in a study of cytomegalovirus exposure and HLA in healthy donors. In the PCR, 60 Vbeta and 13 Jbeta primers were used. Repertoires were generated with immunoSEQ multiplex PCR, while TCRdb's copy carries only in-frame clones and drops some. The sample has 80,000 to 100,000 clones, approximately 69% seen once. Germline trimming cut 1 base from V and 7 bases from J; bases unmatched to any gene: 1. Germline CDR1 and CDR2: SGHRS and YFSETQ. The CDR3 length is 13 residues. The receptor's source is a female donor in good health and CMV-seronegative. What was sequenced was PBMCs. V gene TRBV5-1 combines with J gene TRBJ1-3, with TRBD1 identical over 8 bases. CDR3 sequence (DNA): TGCGCCAGCAGCTTGTCAGGGGGCAACACCATATATTTT. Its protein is CASSLSGGNTIYF.